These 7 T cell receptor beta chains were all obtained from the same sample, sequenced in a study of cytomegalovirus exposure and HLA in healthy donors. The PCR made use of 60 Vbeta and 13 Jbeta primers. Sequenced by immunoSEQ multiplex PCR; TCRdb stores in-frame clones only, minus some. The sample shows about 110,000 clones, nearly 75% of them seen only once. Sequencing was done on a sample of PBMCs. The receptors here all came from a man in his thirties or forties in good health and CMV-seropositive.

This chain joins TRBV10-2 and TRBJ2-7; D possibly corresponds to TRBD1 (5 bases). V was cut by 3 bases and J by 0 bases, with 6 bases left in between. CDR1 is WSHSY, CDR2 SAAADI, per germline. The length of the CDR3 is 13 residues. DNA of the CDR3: TGCGCCAGCAGTGAAACAGGCTCCTACGAGCAGTACTTC. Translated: CASSETGSYEQYF.

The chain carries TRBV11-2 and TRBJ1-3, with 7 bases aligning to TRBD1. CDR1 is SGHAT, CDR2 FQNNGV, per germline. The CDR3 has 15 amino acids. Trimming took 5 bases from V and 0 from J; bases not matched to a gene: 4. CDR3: CASSLDRPSGNTIYF. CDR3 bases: TGTGCCAGCAGCCTGGACAGGCCCTCTGGAAACACCATATATTTT.

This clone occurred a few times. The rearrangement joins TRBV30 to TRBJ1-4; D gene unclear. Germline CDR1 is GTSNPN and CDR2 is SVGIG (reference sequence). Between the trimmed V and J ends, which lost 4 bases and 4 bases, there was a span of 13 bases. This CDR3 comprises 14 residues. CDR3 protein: CAWTRETINEKLFF. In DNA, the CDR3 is TGTGCCTGGACCCGCGAGACTATTAATGAAAAACTGTTTTTT. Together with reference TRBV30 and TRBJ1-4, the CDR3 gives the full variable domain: SQTIHQWPATLVQPVGSPLSLECTVEGTSNPNLYWYRQAAGRGLQLLFYSVGIGQISSEVPQNLSASRPQDRQFILSSKKLLLSDSGFYLCAWTRETINEKLFFGSGTQLSVL.

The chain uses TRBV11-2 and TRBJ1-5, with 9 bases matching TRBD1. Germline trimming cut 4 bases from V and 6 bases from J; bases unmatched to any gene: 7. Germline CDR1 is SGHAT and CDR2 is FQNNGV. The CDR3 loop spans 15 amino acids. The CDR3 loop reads CASSSGTGWTQPQHF. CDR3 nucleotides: TGTGCCAGCAGCTCCGGGACAGGGTGGACTCAGCCCCAGCATTTT. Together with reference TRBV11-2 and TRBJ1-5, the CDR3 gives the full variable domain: EAGVAQSPRYKIIEKRQSVAFWCNPISGHATLYWYQQILGQGPKLLIQFQNNGVVDDSQLPKDRFSAERLKGVDSTLKIQPAKLEDSAVYLCASSSGTGWTQPQHFGDGTRLSIL.

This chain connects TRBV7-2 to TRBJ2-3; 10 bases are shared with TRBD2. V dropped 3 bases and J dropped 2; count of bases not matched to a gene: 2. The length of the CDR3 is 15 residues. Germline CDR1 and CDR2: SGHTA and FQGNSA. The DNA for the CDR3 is TGTGCCAGCAGCTTTAGCGGGGGGAACACAGATACGCAGTATTTT. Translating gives CASSFSGGNTDTQYF.

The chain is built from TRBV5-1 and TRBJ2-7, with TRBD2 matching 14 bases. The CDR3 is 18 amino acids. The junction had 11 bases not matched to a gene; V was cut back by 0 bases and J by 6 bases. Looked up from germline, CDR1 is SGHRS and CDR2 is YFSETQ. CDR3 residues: CASSLGLAGGLNPSEQYF. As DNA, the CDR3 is TGCGCCAGCAGCTTGGGACTAGCGGGGGGGCTAAACCCGTCCGAGCAGTACTTC.

The CDR3: CASSEGDQRGRVDTQYF. The DNA of the CDR3 is TGTGCCAGCAGTGAAGGGGACCAGCGGGGGCGGGTAGATACGCAGTATTTT. The chain joins TRBV6-1 to TRBJ2-3; 8 positions agree with TRBD2. The CDR3 runs 17 residues. The V and J ends lost 1 base and 5 bases, in that order; junction bases with no gene match: 11. From germline, CDR1 is MNHNS and CDR2 SASEGT.